This TCR beta chain is drawn from a study of CD8 T cells in ankylosing spondylitis. Study results and caveats: Existing reports had already noted some motif variants in reactive arthritis synovial fluid and blood.

The V gene end was trimmed by 6 bases and the J gene end by 4 bases; junction bases not matched to a gene: 9. The V gene's germline CDR1 is ENHRY and CDR2 SYGVKD. CDR3 length equals 16 residues. Preparation of TCR beta libraries was done by quantitative 5'-RACE with molecular barcodes. TCRdb redid the calling of the 5' RACE reads with MiXCR, one entry per CDR3 protein. The sample holds about 250,000 distinct CDR3 sequences, approximately 30% seen once. With regard to this clonotype: Its antigen is as yet unknown.

This clonotype was sampled from a male donor with ankylosing spondylitis or in good health (not recorded which). The gene calls are TRBV10-3 and TRBJ2-3; 11 positions agree with TRBD2. Input material: blood, either unsorted or a sorted T cell fraction (not recorded which). CDR3 residues: CAIRSFGTSGADTQYF. As DNA, the CDR3 is TGTGCCATCAGGAGCTTCGGGACTAGCGGAGCAGATACGCAGTATTTT.